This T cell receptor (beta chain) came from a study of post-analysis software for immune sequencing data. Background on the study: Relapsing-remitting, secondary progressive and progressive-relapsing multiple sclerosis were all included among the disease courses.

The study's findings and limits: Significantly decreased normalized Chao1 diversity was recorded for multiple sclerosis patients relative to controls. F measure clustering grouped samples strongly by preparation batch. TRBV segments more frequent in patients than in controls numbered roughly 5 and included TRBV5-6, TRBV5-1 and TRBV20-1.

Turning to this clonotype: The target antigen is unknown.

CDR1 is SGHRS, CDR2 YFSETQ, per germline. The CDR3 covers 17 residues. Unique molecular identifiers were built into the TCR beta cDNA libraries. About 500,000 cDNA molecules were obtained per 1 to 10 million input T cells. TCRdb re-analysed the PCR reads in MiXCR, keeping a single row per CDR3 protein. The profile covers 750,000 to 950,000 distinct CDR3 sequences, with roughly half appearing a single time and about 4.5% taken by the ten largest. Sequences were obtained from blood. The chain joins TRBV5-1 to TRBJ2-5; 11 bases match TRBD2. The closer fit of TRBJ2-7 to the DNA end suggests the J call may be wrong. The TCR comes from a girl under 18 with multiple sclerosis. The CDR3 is CASSLRASGGTNYEQYF. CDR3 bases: TGCGCCAGCAGCTTGAGGGCTAGCGGGGGGACAAACTACGAGCAGTACTTC.